This T cell receptor beta chain originates from a study of OX40 agonist ivuxolimab in advanced cancers. Study as a whole: Each dose-escalation patient presented with hepatocellular carcinoma, melanoma, renal cell or head and neck cancer. The study reported partial responses in three patients: one hepatocellular carcinoma, two cutaneous melanoma. Notes on the study in general: The specificity for antigen of the expanded peripheral T cells was not determined.

This clone was seen only once. What it binds is unknown. TCRdb keeps only in-frame clones here, not all; method: immunoSEQ multiplex PCR. The sample comprises 50,000 to 70,000 clones, about 85% of which are singletons, and roughly 3.1% rests with the top ten. Baseline was the first blood sampling point, followed by cycle 4 day 1 and cycle 7 day 1. CDR1 and CDR2 from the germline V gene are KGHSH and LQKENI. V shed 3 bases, J shed 7 bases, and the junction held 13 bases outside the gene matches. The CDR3 consists of 16 residues. This chain uses TRBV18 with TRBJ2-3; 7 nucleotides match TRBD2. This sample comprised CD4+ or CD8+ T cells sorted from blood, obtained in a trial of the OX40 agonist ivuxolimab. The sequence came from an adult with an advanced solid tumor such as melanoma, head and neck, liver or kidney cancer. In nucleotides, the CDR3 is TGTGCCAGCTCACCGGCAGGGACTATCCCGGGACATACGCAGTATTTT. This sequence encodes CASSPAGTIPGHTQYF.